The rows below give T cell receptor beta chains drawn from one sample of a study of OX40 agonist ivuxolimab in advanced cancers. The protocol was immunoSEQ multiplex PCR, while the TCRdb copy is restricted to in-frame clones and leaves out a portion. The sample lists under 85,000 clones, 85% seen once, with 0.8% to 1% in the top ten. Sample: CD4+ or CD8+ T cells sorted from blood, taken in a trial of the OX40 agonist ivuxolimab. Every receptor here comes from an adult with an advanced solid tumor such as melanoma, head and neck, liver or kidney cancer. Each CDR3 is given with its conserved first and last residue. D genes are given only for firm matches. Rows may omit the clone size; those that give it use once, few, many or a size class.

j_call v_call clone_size d_call cdr3_nt cdr3_aa
TRBJ1-5 TRBV18 . . TGTGCCAGCTCACCACCAGAGGGGAAGCGGTATCAGCCCCAGCATTTT CASSPPEGKRYQPQHF
TRBJ1-4 TRBV5-1 . TRBD1 TGCGCCAGCACCCGGGGAAAGGGGGCAGGAGAAAAACTGTTTTTT CASTRGKGAGEKLFF
TRBJ2-1 TRBV7-2 . TRBD2 TGTGCCAGCAGACGGACTAGCGGAATCTACAATGAGCAGTTCTTC CASRRTSGIYNEQFF
TRBJ1-5 TRBV30 . TRBD1 TGTGCCTGGACCCCAAGGACAGGGGGAAGAAGTCAGCCCCAGCATTTT CAWTPRTGGRSQPQHF
TRBJ1-4 TRBV7-9 . . TGTGCCAGCAGCAACTACGGCACTAATGAAAAACTGTTTTTT CASSNYGTNEKLFF
TRBJ2-1 TRBV6-5 . TRBD2 TGTGCCAGCAGTTACAGGCGGGGGGGCGTCGGTGAGCAGTTCTTC CASSYRRGGVGEQFF
TRBJ1-1 TRBV11-1 . . TGTGCCAGCAGTAGGGGGGCAGGTGAAGCTTTCTTT CASSRGAGEAFF
TRBJ1-2 TRBV10-3 . . TGTGCCATCAGTGGGGGGAACTATGGCTACACCTTC CAISGGNYGYTF
TRBJ2-1 TRBV29-1 . . TGCAGCGCCTCCGGGACATTTTACTACAATGAGCAGTTCTTC CSASGTFYYNEQFF
TRBJ2-2 TRBV4-1 . TRBD1 TGCGCCAGCAGCCAAGATCCGAGACAGGGGGCCGGGGAGCTGTTTTTT CASSQDPRQGAGELFF
TRBJ2-7 TRBV28 . . TGTGCCAGTGGGAGCTCCTACGAGCAGTACTTC CASGSSYEQYF
TRBJ1-2 TRBV4-3 . . TGCGCCAGCAGCCAAGATACCGGCAAGGGGAACTATGGCTACACCTTC CASSQDTGKGNYGYTF
TRBJ2-6 TRBV5-4 few . TGTGCCAGCAGCACCTTAATTTCACTGGGAGACAACGTCCTGACTTTC CASSTLISLGDNVLTF
TRBJ2-1 TRBV18 . TRBD2 TGTGCCAGCTCACCCCCTTTACTAGCGGGAGGGACTGAGCAGTTCTTC CASSPPLLAGGTEQFF
TRBJ2-7 TRBV11-1 once TRBD2 TGTGCCAGCAGCACCCGGACTAGCGGGAGGGCCCCGTACGAGCAGTACTTC CASSTRTSGRAPYEQYF
TRBJ2-1 TRBV11-2 once . TGTGCCAGCAGCTCCGGACCCGACTACAATGAGCAGTTCTTC CASSSGPDYNEQFF
TRBJ2-3 TRBV11-3 . TRBD2 TGTGCCAGCAGCCAGGGACTAGCTGGGGGATTGGATACGCAGTATTTT CASSQGLAGGLDTQYF
TRBJ1-2 TRBV11-2 . . TGTGCCAGCAGCTTACCCCAGGGGTACGGCTACACCTTC CASSLPQGYGYTF
TRBJ2-1 TRBV6-4 . TRBD2 TGTGCCAGCAGTTCTAGCGGGAGGGCCAGGGAGCAGTTCTTC CASSSSGRAREQFF
TRBJ1-6 TRBV5-8 once TRBD1 TGTGCCAGCAGCTCACAGGGGTACTCTAACTCACCCCTCCACTTT CASSSQGYSNSPLHF
TRBJ2-7 TRBV19 . TRBD2 TGTGCCAGTAGTCCGAGTCTGGGAGGGGAGCAGTACTTC CASSPSLGGEQYF
TRBJ2-6 TRBV6-9 . . TGTGCCAGCAGTGCCTCGTCTGGGGCCAACGTCCTGACTTTC CASSASSGANVLTF
TRBJ1-2 TRBV25-1 . TRBD1 TGTGCCAGCAGTTTTTCGGGACAGGAGGGTGGCTACACCTTC CASSFSGQEGGYTF
TRBJ1-5 TRBV6-6 . TRBD1 TGTGCCAGCAGCCGTAGGACAGGGGGAGGGAATCAGCCCCAGCATTTT CASSRRTGGGNQPQHF
TRBJ1-5 TRBV6-1 once . TGTGCCAGCAGTGCCCCGGGAGGTTATAGCAATCAGCCCCAGCATTTT CASSAPGGYSNQPQHF